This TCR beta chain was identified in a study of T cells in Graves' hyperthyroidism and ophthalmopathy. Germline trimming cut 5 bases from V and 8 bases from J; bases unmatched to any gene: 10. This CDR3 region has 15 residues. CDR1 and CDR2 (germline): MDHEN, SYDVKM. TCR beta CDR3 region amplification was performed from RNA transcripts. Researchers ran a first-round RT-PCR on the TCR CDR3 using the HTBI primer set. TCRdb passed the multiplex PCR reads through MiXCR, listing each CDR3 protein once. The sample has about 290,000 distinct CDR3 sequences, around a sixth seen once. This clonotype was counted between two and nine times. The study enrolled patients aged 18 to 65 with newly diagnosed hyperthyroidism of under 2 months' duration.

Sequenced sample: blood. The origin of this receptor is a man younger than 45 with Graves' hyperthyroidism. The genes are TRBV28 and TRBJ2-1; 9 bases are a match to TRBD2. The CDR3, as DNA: TGTGCCAGCAGTCCATTTGCGGGAGGGATCCATGAGCAGTTCTTC. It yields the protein CASSPFAGGIHEQFF.